The 26 T cell receptor beta chains presented below share a single source sample, sequenced in a study of blood T cell repertoires in COVID-19. Clones were read by immunoSEQ multiplex PCR, and TCRdb kept only the in-frame ones, dropping some. The table shows some 31,000 clones, with around 85% occurring only once. Material: peripheral blood. The receptors originated from a man older than 75 with active COVID-19.

The gene calls are TRBV7-2 and TRBJ2-7; 7 bases agree with TRBD2. After removal of 2 bases from V and 2 bases from J, the junction contained 6 bases not matched to a gene. The CDR3 is 15 residues long. Germline V gene data show CDR1 as SGHTA and CDR2 as FQGNSA. CDR3 DNA: TGTGCCAGCAGCTTATGGTTGGGAGGGACCTACGAGCAGTACTTC. Protein product: CASSLWLGGTYEQYF.

J is TRBJ1-2 and V is TRBV18; D unresolved. Germline V CDR1 and CDR2: KGHSH, LQKENI. CDR3 length: 17 residues. Trimming took off 2 bases at V and 1 base at J, with 17 bases between the two ends. CDR3 sequence reads: CASSPISLSRNNYGYTF. The CDR3 DNA is TGTGCCAGCTCACCAATTTCCCTGTCTAGGAATAACTATGGCTACACCTTC.

V gene TRBV9 combines with J gene TRBJ2-3; a weak D match, TRBD2 (7 bases). CDR3 length: 15 amino acids. Trimming shortened V by 4 bases and J by 2 bases, and 14 bases separated the two germline ends. CDR1 is SGDLS and CDR2 is YYNGEE in the germline V gene. The CDR3 DNA follows: TGTGCCAGCAGCTGGGAGGGGGGCATCACAGATACGCAGTATTTT. Encoded protein: CASSWEGGITDTQYF.

V gene TRBV6-2 or TRBV6-3 combines with J gene TRBJ2-2; D may be TRBD1 (6 bases). The length of the CDR3 is 15 residues. From germline, CDR1 is MNHEY and CDR2 SVGEGT. Trimming removed 2 bases at V and 5 bases at J, with 12 bases between. In nucleotides, the CDR3 is TGTGCCAGCAGTTACGTCAGGGGCGGAACCGGGGAGCTGTTTTTT. Protein: CASSYVRGGTGELFF.

The chain combines TRBV9 with TRBJ1-1; D possibly corresponds to TRBD1 (6 bases). The CDR3 is 13 amino acids. Trimming removed 4 bases at V and 7 bases at J, with 14 bases between. CDR1 and CDR2 (germline): SGDLS, YYNGEE. In DNA, the CDR3 is TGTGCCAGCAGCCCCGGATGGGGGCGTGAAGCTTTCTTT. Its translation: CASSPGWGREAFF.

V and J are TRBV6-4 and TRBJ2-1, with D uncertain. The CDR3 contains 15 residues. Germline values: CDR1 MRHNA, CDR2 SNTAGT. V was trimmed by 5 bases and J by 2 bases, leaving 13 bases between them. In DNA form, the CDR3 reads TGTGCCAGCAGTACCGACTTTGGTACCTACAATGAGCAGTTCTTC. It encodes CASSTDFGTYNEQFF.

The chain has TRBV6-5 and TRBJ1-4; D is uncertain. The CDR3 consists of 15 residues. V lost 5 bases and J lost 1, with 11 bases in between. Germline lookup yields CDR1 MNHEY and CDR2 SVGAGI. The CDR3 loop reads CASSKDWGTNEKLFF. CDR3 DNA: TGTGCCAGCAGTAAGGACTGGGGAACTAATGAAAAACTGTTTTTT.

This chain joins TRBV30 and TRBJ2-1; TRBD2 might be the D (6 bases). CDR3 size: 13 residues. Germline V CDR1 and CDR2: GTSNPN, SVGIG (reference sequence). With 0 bases removed from V and 14 bases from J, the gap between germline ends came to 17 bases. CDR3 amino acids: CAWSVRLEGNKFF. CDR3 DNA: TGTGCCTGGAGTGTAAGGTTGGAGGGAAATAAGTTCTTC.

V usage is TRBV5-1 and J usage is TRBJ2-7; no clear D. The CDR3 consists of 13 residues. V lost 0 bases and J lost 1, with 5 bases in between. The germline CDR1 and CDR2 sequences are SGHRS and YFSETQ. The CDR3 DNA reads as TGCGCCAGCAGCTTGGCCAGTTCCTACGAGCAGTACTTC. Protein: CASSLASSYEQYF.

This chain links TRBV3-1 (or the pseudogene TRBV3-2) with TRBJ2-2, with 12 positions matching TRBD1. This CDR3 spans 16 amino acids. The germline V gene encodes CDR1 LGHDT and CDR2 YNNKEL (reference sequence). The V and J ends lost 4 bases and 7 bases, in that order; junction bases with no gene match: 7. The CDR3, as DNA: TGTGCCAGCAGCCTCCGGGACAGGGGGCGAGGCGGGGAGCTGTTTTTT. This sequence encodes CASSLRDRGRGGELFF.

The chain links TRBV6-5 to TRBJ1-6; no firm D call. Trimming shortened V by 8 bases and J by 3 bases, and 8 bases separated the two germline ends. The length of the CDR3 is 13 residues. Germline assignment: CDR1 MNHEY and CDR2 SVGAGI. In DNA, the CDR3 is TGTGCCAGCGGCCAGTACTATAATTCACCCCTCCACTTT. It codes for CASGQYYNSPLHF.

This rearrangement joins TRBV6-5 to TRBJ2-1, with 7 bases matching TRBD1. Germline CDR1 is MNHEY and CDR2 is SVGAGI. There are 14 residues in the CDR3. V trimming: 5 bases; J trimming: 5 bases; junction bases outside the gene matches: 6. The CDR3 DNA follows: TGTGCCAGCAGTAGACAGGGTTCTGACAATGAGCAGTTCTTC. It is translated as CASSRQGSDNEQFF.

V and J are TRBV2 and TRBJ2-1; TRBD1 is a possible D gene (5 bases). This CDR3 has 15 residues. Deletions cut 4 bases from V and 8 bases from J, with 18 bases between. Germline V lookup: CDR1 SNHLY, CDR2 FYNNEI. This chain's CDR3 is CASSVQGSYSDEQFF. Written as DNA, the CDR3 is TGTGCCAGCAGTGTCCAGGGCAGCTATTCCGATGAGCAGTTCTTC.

This chain joins TRBV12-5 and TRBJ2-3; tentatively, D is TRBD2 (5 bases). V gave up 0 bases and J gave up 2 bases, with 12 bases separating them. This CDR3 has 16 residues. Germline V gives CDR1 LGHNT, CDR2 FRNRAP. CDR3 DNA: TGTGCTAGTGGTTTGGTACTAGGGTCTTTCACAGATACGCAGTATTTT. Its protein is CASGLVLGSFTDTQYF.

In this sample, this clone turned up once. This chain joins TRBV6-5 and TRBJ2-1; 7 nucleotides align to TRBD2. The CDR3 length is 13 residues. In germline, CDR1 is MNHEY, CDR2 SVGAGI. CDR3 amino acids: CAAGRVPGNEQFF. For the CDR3, the DNA is TGTGCGGCGGGGAGGGTTCCCGGCAATGAGCAGTTCTTC.

There are a few counts of this clone. This chain connects TRBV7-9 to TRBJ1-2; D is unclear. This CDR3 has 15 residues. The V end was cut by 1 base, the J end by 0 bases, with 9 bases between. CDR1 is SEHNR and CDR2 is FQNEAQ in the germline V gene (reference sequence). CDR3 residues: CASSLGRGANYGYTF. As DNA, the CDR3 is TGTGCCAGCAGCTTAGGGCGCGGAGCTAACTATGGCTACACCTTC.

The J gene is TRBJ2-1, the V gene TRBV5-6; tentative D call: TRBD2 (5 bases). Trimming cost V 0 bases and J 7 bases, with 5 bases left between them. The CDR3 runs to 12 residues. The germline CDR1 and CDR2 sequences are SGHDT and YYEEEE. CDR3 amino acids: CASSLGGNEQFF. The CDR3 DNA sequence: TGTGCCAGCAGCTTGGGCGGGAATGAGCAGTTCTTC.

The J gene is TRBJ2-3, the V gene TRBV6-5; 8 bases fit TRBD2. There are 14 residues in the CDR3. V was clipped by 7 bases and J by 3 bases; unmatched bases: 6. The germline gives CDR1 MNHEY, CDR2 SVGAGI. CDR3 amino acids: CASKKAGVTDTQYF. CDR3 DNA sequence: TGTGCCAGCAAAAAAGCGGGGGTAACAGATACGCAGTATTTT.

V is TRBV2 and J is TRBJ1-4; D ambiguous. Germline V CDR1 and CDR2: SNHLY, FYNNEI. Trimming stripped 7 bases from V and 7 bases from J, with 13 bases between. CDR3 length: 13 residues. The CDR3 here is CASMRTSGEKLFF. DNA for the CDR3: TGTGCCAGCATGAGAACCTCGGGTGAAAAACTGTTTTTT. The whole variable domain, filled in from reference TRBV2 and TRBJ1-4, reads EPEVTQTPSHQVTQMGQEVILRCVPISNHLYFYWYRQILGQKVEFLVSFYNNEISEKSEIFDDQFSVERPDGSNFTLKIRSTKLEDSAMYFCASMRTSGEKLFFGSGTQLSVL.

The chain links TRBV7-9 to TRBJ1-2; 9 positions match TRBD1. The CDR3 extends over 14 amino acids. The germline V gene encodes CDR1 SEHNR and CDR2 FQNEAQ (reference sequence). The V gene end was trimmed by 2 bases and the J gene end by 7 bases; junction bases not matched to a gene: 5. For the CDR3, the DNA is TGTGCCAGCAGCTTACCCGGGACAGGGTCTGGCTACACCTTC. Translating it yields CASSLPGTGSGYTF.

The V gene is TRBV2, the J gene TRBJ2-5; 8 nucleotides agree with TRBD1. After removal of 9 bases from V and 3 bases from J, the junction contained 6 bases not matched to a gene. This CDR3 has 13 amino acids. Germline V CDR1 and CDR2: SNHLY, FYNNEI. The CDR3 reads CASDRGREETQYF. The CDR3 DNA reads as TGTGCCAGTGACAGGGGTCGCGAAGAGACCCAGTACTTC.

This rearrangement joins TRBV5-4 to TRBJ1-2; D call uncertain. CDR3 length: 13 amino acids. The germline CDR1 and CDR2 sequences are SGHNT and YYREEE (reference sequence). The V end lost 3 bases, the J end lost 4 bases, and 10 bases lay between the germline ends. CDR3 loop: CASSSTAVYGYTF. CDR3 sequence (DNA): TGTGCCAGCAGCTCGACGGCGGTCTATGGCTACACCTTC. Filled out from reference TRBV5-4 and TRBJ1-2, the complete variable domain reads ETGVTQSPTHLIKTRGQQVTLRCSSQSGHNTVSWYQQALGQGPQFIFQYYREEENGRGNFPPRFSGLQFPNYSSELNVNALELDDSALYLCASSSTAVYGYTFGSGTRLTVV.

The chain uses TRBV3-1 (or the pseudogene TRBV3-2) and TRBJ2-7, with D possibly being TRBD2 (7 bases). V lost 4 bases to trimming and J lost 4 bases, with 23 bases between them. Germline V gene lookup returns CDR1 LGHDT and CDR2 YNNKEL (reference sequence). The CDR3 loop spans 17 amino acids. The CDR3 nucleotides are TGTGCCAGCAGCCTCGGCATGGGGGGGCTGGGGTTGTACGAGCAGTACTTC. Its translation: CASSLGMGGLGLYEQYF.

This chain links TRBV6-5 with TRBJ1-1, with 7 bases fitting TRBD1. V shed 8 bases and J 5 bases; nucleotides not matched to a gene: 8. Germline loops: CDR1 MNHEY, CDR2 SVGAGI. The CDR3 spans 13 residues. The CDR3 coding sequence is TGTGCCAGCTCAGGGGGGCGCCGAACTGAAGCTTTCTTT. It is translated as CASSGGRRTEAFF.

The V and J genes are TRBV7-8 and TRBJ1-2; weak D call: TRBD1 (5 bases). Trimming removed 1 base at V and 2 bases at J, with 14 bases between. Germline V gives CDR1 SGHVS, CDR2 FQNEAQ. This CDR3 has 16 amino acids. The CDR3 DNA sequence: TGTGCCAGCAGCTTAGGTGTACAGGCCCAAAACTATGGCTACACCTTC. The encoded protein is CASSLGVQAQNYGYTF.

The gene calls are TRBV3-1 (or the pseudogene TRBV3-2) and TRBJ2-5, with 7 bases that match TRBD2. The CDR3 totals 14 residues. Germline CDR1 and CDR2: LGHDT and YNNKEL (reference sequence). Trimming took 0 bases from V and 4 from J; bases not matched to a gene: 2. DNA of the CDR3: TGTGCCAGCAGCCAAGATCCTAGCGGAGAGACCCAGTACTTC. As protein: CASSQDPSGETQYF.